A selection of T cell receptor beta chains follows, all from one sample in a study of T cells in localized non-small cell lung cancer. Assay: immunoSEQ multiplex PCR; the TCRdb copy retains only in-frame clones and omits some. The sample includes about 33,000 clones, roughly 90% of them seen just once. Sequenced here: peripheral blood, sampled before any cancer treatment. Receptors were obtained from a man aged 35 to 70 with stage I lung adenocarcinoma. Both conserved end residues are trimmed from each CDR3. The D gene is left open where the match is weak.

D | V | CDR3
TRBD2 | TRBV30 | AWSPAGGTDTQY
TRBD2 | TRBV7-2 | ASSQGLAGPTYEQY
TRBD2 | TRBV11-2 | ASSLGLAAYEQY
TRBD1 | TRBV10-3 | AISEGQGVLGYT
. | TRBV25-1 | ASSESDSYSYEQY
. | TRBV6-1 | ATSWSSEQF
. | TRBV7-2 | ASSLRGDLNTEAF
. | TRBV2 | ASSGTKGNYGYT
. | TRBV29-1 | SVVLGSNQPQH
. | TRBV27 | ASSTQENYGYT
. | TRBV18 | ASSARQQTQNTEAF